One and the same sample provided the 11 T cell receptor beta chains below, sequenced in a study of T-cell reconstitution after alpha-beta-depleted transplantation in children. During its preparation, the TCRbeta library received unique molecular identifiers. TCRdb re-analysed the PCR reads in MiXCR, keeping a single row per CDR3 protein. The sample holds around 450,000 distinct CDR3 sequences, 43% seen once. The input for sequencing was PBMCs, taken before TCRalphabeta/CD19-depleted stem cell transplant. The origin of the receptors is a girl aged 2 to 9 with aplastic anemia, due to receive a stem cell transplant.

This chain links TRBV6-2 or TRBV6-3 with TRBJ2-7; 8 positions match TRBD2. The CDR3 extends over 11 amino acids. Trimming took 6 bases from V and 13 from J; bases not matched to a gene: 8. Looked up from germline, CDR1 is MNHEY and CDR2 is SVGEGT. CDR3 residues: CASRSGTRGYF. The CDR3 DNA is TGTGCCAGCAGATCTGGGACTAGAGGTTACTTC.

The sample holds one count of this clonotype. J is TRBJ2-5 and V is TRBV19; D not certain. The CDR3 consists of 15 residues. V dropped 6 bases and J dropped 4 bases, with 18 bases sitting between them. Looked up from germline, CDR1 is LNHDA and CDR2 is SQIVND (reference sequence). In nucleotides, the CDR3 is TGTGCCAGTAGCTCAGCCGTGAGGCGGCCAGAGACCCAGTACTTC. The encoded protein is CASSSAVRRPETQYF. Together with reference TRBV19 and TRBJ2-5, the CDR3 gives the full variable domain: DGGITQSPKYLFRKEGQNVTLSCEQNLNHDAMYWYRQDPGQGLRLIYYSQIVNDFQKGDIAEGYSVSREKKESFPLTVTSAQKNPTAFYLCASSSAVRRPETQYFGPGTRLLVL.

The chain uses TRBV20-1 and TRBJ2-3; D is unresolved. Trimming took 2 bases from V and 9 from J, leaving 18 bases between them. The germline V gene has CDR1 DFQATT and CDR2 SNEGSKA (reference sequence). The CDR3 extends over 14 amino acids. CDR3 nucleotides: TGCAGTGCTAGAATCCCCTATGGATATGGGACGCAGTATTTT. Its protein product is CSARIPYGYGTQYF.

This clonotype was observed a few times. The gene calls are TRBV25-1 and TRBJ1-4; 7 positions match TRBD1. The CDR3 totals 13 residues. CDR1 is MGHDK, CDR2 SYGVNS, per germline. V dropped 7 bases and J dropped 7; count of bases not matched to a gene: 6. The CDR3 DNA reads as TGTGCCAGCAATGGTCAGGGGGTTGAAAAACTGTTTTTT. This codes for CASNGQGVEKLFF. Looking up the rest from reference TRBV25-1 and TRBJ1-4 gives the full variable domain: EADIYQTPRYLVIGTGKKITLECSQTMGHDKMYWYQQDPGMELHLIHYSYGVNSTEKGDLSSESTVSRIRTEHFPLTLESARPSHTSQYLCASNGQGVEKLFFGSGTQLSVL.

In this sample, this clonotype turned up a few times. CDR3 bases: TGCAGTGCTAGAGGACAGGGAGGGAACATTCAGTACTTC. This translates into CSARGQGGNIQYF. The rearrangement joins TRBV20-1 to TRBJ2-4; D is possibly TRBD1 or TRBD2 (7 bases each). The CDR3 has 13 amino acids. The V and J ends lost 1 base and 7 bases respectively, with 11 bases between them. Per the germline V gene, CDR1 is DFQATT and CDR2 is SNEGSKA (reference sequence).

This clonotype has just a few counts. The J gene is TRBJ2-3, the V gene TRBV6-5; D not resolved. Germline V gene sequence: CDR1 MNHEY, CDR2 SVGAGI. V lost 2 bases, J lost 0 bases, and 9 bases lay in between. The CDR3 contains 15 residues. CDR3 protein: CASSYRFSSTDTQYF. The CDR3 DNA reads TGTGCCAGCAGTTACAGGTTCTCTAGCACAGATACGCAGTATTTT.

This clonotype appeared many times. This chain joins TRBV7-8 and TRBJ2-7; weak D call: TRBD2 (5 bases). V was cut by 4 bases and J by 1 base, with 8 bases left in between. The CDR3 sequence is 13 residues long. The germline gives CDR1 SGHVS, CDR2 FQNEAQ. CDR3 in DNA: TGTGCCAGCAGCTCCACTAGTTCCTACGAGCAGTACTTC. Translation: CASSSTSSYEQYF.

Only a few counts were recorded for this clonotype. The CDR3 DNA sequence: TGCAGTGCTAGCGGGGGGGCCCCCCAAGAGACCCAGTACTTC. It yields the protein CSASGGAPQETQYF. The chain carries TRBV20-1 and TRBJ2-5; the match to TRBD2 covers 8 bases. This CDR3 spans 14 amino acids. Per germline, CDR1 DFQATT and CDR2 SNEGSKA (reference sequence). V lost 3 bases to trimming and J lost 1 base; unmatched junction nucleotides: 4.

J is TRBJ2-7 and V is TRBV4-1, with D maybe TRBD1 (5 bases). Trimming stripped 4 bases from V and 6 bases from J, with 16 bases between. The CDR3 length is 14 residues. Germline V lookup: CDR1 MGHRA, CDR2 YSYEKL. CDR3 sequence reads: CASSPSGREGEQYF. DNA for the CDR3: TGCGCCAGCAGCCCCTCCGGCAGGGAAGGCGAGCAGTACTTC.

J is TRBJ2-2 and V is TRBV20-1, with D uncertain. This CDR3 has 15 amino acids. Trimming removed 6 bases at V and 1 base at J, with 15 bases between. In germline, CDR1 is DFQATT, CDR2 SNEGSKA (reference sequence). The CDR3: CSALNGQMNTGELFF. The CDR3 coding sequence is TGCAGTGCCCTTAACGGCCAAATGAACACCGGGGAGCTGTTTTTT.

V usage is TRBV2 and J usage is TRBJ1-4; D may be TRBD1 (5 bases). The CDR3 extends over 14 amino acids. Trimming cost V 7 bases and J 4 bases, with 13 bases left between them. The germline V gene has CDR1 SNHLY and CDR2 FYNNEI. The CDR3 DNA reads TGTGCCAGCAAAGATAGGGGCAGTAATGAAAAACTGTTTTTT. Translated: CASKDRGSNEKLFF.